This T cell receptor beta chain stems from a study of technical replicates of blood from a few donors. The protocol was immunoSEQ multiplex PCR, while the TCRdb copy is restricted to in-frame clones and leaves out a portion. The profile covers about 79,000 clones, with about nine tenths appearing a single time and 0.3% to 0.5% taken by the ten largest. Sample: T cells isolated from PBMCs. The TCR sequence derives from a human donor in good health. Some clones in this sample may be carry-over from other donors' samples.

The CDR3 sequence is CASSLGLAEQFF. The CDR3, as DNA: TGTGCCAGCAGTTTAGGACTAGCTGAGCAGTTCTTC. This rearrangement joins TRBV27 to TRBJ2-1, with 8 positions matching TRBD2. Germline loops: CDR1 MNHEY, CDR2 SMNVEV (reference sequence). This CDR3 is 12 amino acids long. V gave up 2 bases and J gave up 9 bases; unmatched junction bases: 0.